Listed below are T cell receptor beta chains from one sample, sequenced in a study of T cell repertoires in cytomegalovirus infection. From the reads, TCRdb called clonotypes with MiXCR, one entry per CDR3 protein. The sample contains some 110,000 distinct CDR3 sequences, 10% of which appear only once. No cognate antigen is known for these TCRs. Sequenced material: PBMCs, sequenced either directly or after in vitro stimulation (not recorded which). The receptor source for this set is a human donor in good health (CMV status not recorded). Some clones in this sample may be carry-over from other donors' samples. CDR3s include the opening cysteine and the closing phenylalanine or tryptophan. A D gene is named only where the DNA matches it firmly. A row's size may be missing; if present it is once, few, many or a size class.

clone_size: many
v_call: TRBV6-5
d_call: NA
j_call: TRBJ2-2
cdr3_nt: TGTGCCAGCAGTTACGGGTACCGGAACGCCCGGGCCGGGGAGCTGTTTTTT
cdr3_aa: CASSYGYRNARAGELFF

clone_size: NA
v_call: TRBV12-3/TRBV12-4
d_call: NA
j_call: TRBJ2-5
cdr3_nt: TGTGCCAGCAGTTTATGGACAGCCCAAGAGACCCAGTACTTC
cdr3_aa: CASSLWTAQETQYF

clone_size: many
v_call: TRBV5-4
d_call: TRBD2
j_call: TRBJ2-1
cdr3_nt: TGTGCCAGCAGCCCACTAGCGGGAGGACTGTACAATGAGCAGTTCTTC
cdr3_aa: CASSPLAGGLYNEQFF

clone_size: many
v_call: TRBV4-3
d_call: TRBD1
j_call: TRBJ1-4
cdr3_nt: TGCGCCAGCAGCCAAGATGGGACAGGGAGGGGAAAACTGTTTTTT
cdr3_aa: CASSQDGTGRGKLFF

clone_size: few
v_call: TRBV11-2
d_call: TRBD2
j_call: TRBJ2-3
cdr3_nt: TGTGCCAGCAGGAGCGGGGTAGTCCCAGATACGCAGTATTTT
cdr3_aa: CASRSGVVPDTQYF

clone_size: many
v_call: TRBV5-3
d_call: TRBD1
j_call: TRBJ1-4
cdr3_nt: TGTGCCAGCAGCACAAGGCGGGACAGGGGCTTTAATGAAAAACTGTTTTTT
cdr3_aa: CASSTRRDRGFNEKLFF

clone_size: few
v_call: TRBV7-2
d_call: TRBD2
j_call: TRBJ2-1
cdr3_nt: TGTGCCAGCAGTGGTGCGGGAGGGACGTCATACAATGAGCAGTTCTTC
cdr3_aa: CASSGAGGTSYNEQFF

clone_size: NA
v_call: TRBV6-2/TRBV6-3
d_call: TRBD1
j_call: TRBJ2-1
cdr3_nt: TGTGCCAGCCACCCCAGGGGGCTGAACGAGCAGTTCTTC
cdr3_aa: CASHPRGLNEQFF

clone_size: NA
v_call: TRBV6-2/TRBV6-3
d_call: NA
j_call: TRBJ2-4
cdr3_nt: TGTGCCAGCAGTCGGCGGGTGACGCCTTCGAACATTCAGTACTTC
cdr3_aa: CASSRRVTPSNIQYF

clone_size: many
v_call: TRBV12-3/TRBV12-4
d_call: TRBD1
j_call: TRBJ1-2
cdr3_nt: TGTGCCAGCAGTTTAGCGGGACAGATCTTCTATGGCTACACCTTC
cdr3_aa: CASSLAGQIFYGYTF

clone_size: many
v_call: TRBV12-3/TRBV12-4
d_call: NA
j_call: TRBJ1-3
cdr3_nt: TGTGCCAGCAGTCCTACCGGGGCTGGAAACACCATATATTTT
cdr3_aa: CASSPTGAGNTIYF

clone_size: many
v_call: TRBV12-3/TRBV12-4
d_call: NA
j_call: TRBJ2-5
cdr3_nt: TGTGCCAGCAGCGTAGGTAATCTGAAGACCCAGTACTTC
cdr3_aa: CASSVGNLKTQYF

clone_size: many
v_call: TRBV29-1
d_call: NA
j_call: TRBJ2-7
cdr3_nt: TGCAGCGTTGAAATAGGGGGAGGGACCTACGAGCAGTACTTC
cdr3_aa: CSVEIGGGTYEQYF

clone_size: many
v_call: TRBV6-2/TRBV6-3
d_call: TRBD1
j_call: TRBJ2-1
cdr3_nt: TGTGCCAGCAGTTACACCCCGGACAGGGGAAATTGGGATCAGCAGTTCTTC
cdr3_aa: CASSYTPDRGNWDQQFF

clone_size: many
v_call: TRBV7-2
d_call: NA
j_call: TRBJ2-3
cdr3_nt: TGTGCCAGCAGCCCACAAGACCGGGTCGTTACGCAGTATTTT
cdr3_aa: CASSPQDRVVTQYF

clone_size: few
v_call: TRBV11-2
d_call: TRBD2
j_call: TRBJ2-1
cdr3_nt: TGTGCCAGCAGCTTAGACGGCGGGGGTTCCTACAATGAGCAGTTCTTC
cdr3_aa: CASSLDGGGSYNEQFF

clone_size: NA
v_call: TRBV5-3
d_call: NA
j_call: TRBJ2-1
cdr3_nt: TGTGCCAGCAGCAGGACACCTGGGAATGAGCAGTTCTTC
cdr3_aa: CASSRTPGNEQFF

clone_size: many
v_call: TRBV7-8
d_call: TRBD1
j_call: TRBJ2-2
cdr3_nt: TGTGCCAGCAGCGTCGACAGGGTGTCCGGGGAGCTGTTTTTT
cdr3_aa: CASSVDRVSGELFF

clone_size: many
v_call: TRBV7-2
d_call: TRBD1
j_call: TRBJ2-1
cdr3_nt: TGTGCCAGCAGCTTGGACAGGGGTGTTGTGTATGATGAGCAGTTCTTC
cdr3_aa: CASSLDRGVVYDEQFF

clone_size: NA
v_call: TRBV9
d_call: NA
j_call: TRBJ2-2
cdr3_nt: TGTGCCAGCAGCCCTTCGAGGAACACCGGGGAGCTGTTTTTT
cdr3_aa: CASSPSRNTGELFF

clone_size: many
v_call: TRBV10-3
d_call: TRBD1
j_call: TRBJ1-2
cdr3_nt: TGTGCCATCAGTGAAGGACAGGGGTATGGCTACACCTTC
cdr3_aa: CAISEGQGYGYTF

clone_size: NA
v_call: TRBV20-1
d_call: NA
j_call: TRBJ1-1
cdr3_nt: TGCAGTGCGGCCGGGGGCACAAAAAGAAAAGAAGCTTTCTTT
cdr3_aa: CSAAGGTKRKEAFF

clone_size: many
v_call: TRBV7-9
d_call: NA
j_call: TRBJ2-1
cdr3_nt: TGTGCCAGCAGCTTAACGTCGGCTGGGGAGACCTACAATGAGCAGTTCTTC
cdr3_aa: CASSLTSAGETYNEQFF

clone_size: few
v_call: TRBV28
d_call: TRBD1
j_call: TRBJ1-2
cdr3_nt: TGTGCCAGCAGTTTGTCGACCTACAGGGGGTTCCACACCTTC
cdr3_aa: CASSLSTYRGFHTF

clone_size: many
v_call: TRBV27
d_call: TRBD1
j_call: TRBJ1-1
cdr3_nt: TGTGCCAGCAGTACGACAGGGGCCGACACTGAAGCTTTCTTT
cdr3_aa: CASSTTGADTEAFF

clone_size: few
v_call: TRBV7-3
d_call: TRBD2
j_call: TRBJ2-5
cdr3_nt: TGTGCCAGCAGCTTATTAGCGGGAGGAGAGACCCAGTACTTC
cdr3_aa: CASSLLAGGETQYF

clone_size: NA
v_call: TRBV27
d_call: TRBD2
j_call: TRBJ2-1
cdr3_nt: TGTGCCAGCAGTTTCTCTGGCGGGACTAGCGTTTACAATGAGCAGTTCTTC
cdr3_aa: CASSFSGGTSVYNEQFF

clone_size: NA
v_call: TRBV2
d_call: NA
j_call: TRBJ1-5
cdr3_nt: TGTGCCAGCACTGAGACGGTAGACCTCCCCCAGCATTTT
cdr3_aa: CASTETVDLPQHF

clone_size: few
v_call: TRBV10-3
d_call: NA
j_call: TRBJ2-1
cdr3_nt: TGTGCCATCAGTGCTCCGACGAGTGCGGATGAGCAGTTCTTC
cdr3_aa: CAISAPTSADEQFF

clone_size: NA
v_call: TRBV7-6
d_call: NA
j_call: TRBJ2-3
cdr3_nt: TGTCCCAGCAGCTCCTCGGGGCTGGCGGGCAAAAACACGCAGTATTTT
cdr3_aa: CPSSSSGLAGKNTQYF

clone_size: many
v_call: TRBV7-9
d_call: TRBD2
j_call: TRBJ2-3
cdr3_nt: TGTGCCAGCAGCAGCCCGAGCGGGAGGCCGGAGGGGGGTACGCAGTATTTT
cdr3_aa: CASSSPSGRPEGGTQYF

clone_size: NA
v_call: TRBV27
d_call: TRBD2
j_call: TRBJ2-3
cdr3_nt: TGTGCCAGCGGACCGACTAGCGGGAGGTCAGATACGCAGTATTTT
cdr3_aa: CASGPTSGRSDTQYF

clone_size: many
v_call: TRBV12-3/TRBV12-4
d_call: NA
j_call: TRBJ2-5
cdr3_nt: TGTGCCAGCAGTTATTTAGGCCAAGAGACCCAGTACTTC
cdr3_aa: CASSYLGQETQYF

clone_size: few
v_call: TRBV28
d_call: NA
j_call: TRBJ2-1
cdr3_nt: TGTGCCAGCAGTTTGGTGCGAGGGGGGCACAATGAGCAGTTCTTC
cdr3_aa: CASSLVRGGHNEQFF

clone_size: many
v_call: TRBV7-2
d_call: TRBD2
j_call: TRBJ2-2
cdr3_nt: TGTGCCAGCAGCTCGACTAGCGGGAGGGGCGGGGAGCTGTTTTTT
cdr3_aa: CASSSTSGRGGELFF

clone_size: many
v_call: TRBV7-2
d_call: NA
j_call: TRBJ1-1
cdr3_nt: TGTGCCAGCAGCTTACGAGGACCCCCGGACACTGAAGCTTTCTTT
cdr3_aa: CASSLRGPPDTEAFF

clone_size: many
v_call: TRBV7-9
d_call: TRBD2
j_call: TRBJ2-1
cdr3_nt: TGTGCCAGCAGCTTAACGGGGCTAGCGGATTACAATGAGCAGTTCTTC
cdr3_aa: CASSLTGLADYNEQFF

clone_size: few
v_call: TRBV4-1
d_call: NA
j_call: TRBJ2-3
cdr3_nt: TGCGCCAGCAGCCCTTTGGGAGATAGCACAGATACGCAGTATTTT
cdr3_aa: CASSPLGDSTDTQYF

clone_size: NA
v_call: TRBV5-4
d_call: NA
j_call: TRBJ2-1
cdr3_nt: TGTGCCAGCAGCTTGAGTAATGAGCAGTTCTTC
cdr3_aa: CASSLSNEQFF

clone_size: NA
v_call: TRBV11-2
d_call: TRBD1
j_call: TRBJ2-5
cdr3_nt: TGTGCCAGCAGCAAGGACAGGACGTCCCAAGAGACCCAGTACTTC
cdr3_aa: CASSKDRTSQETQYF

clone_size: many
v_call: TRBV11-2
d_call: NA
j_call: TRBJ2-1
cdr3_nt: TGTGCCAGCAGCTTAGGAGGGCAGGGAGGCATAAATGAGCAGTTCTTC
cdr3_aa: CASSLGGQGGINEQFF

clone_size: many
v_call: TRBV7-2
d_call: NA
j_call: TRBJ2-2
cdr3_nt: TGTGCCAGCAGTAAGACTGGGACCAGCTCCGGGGAGCTGTTTTTT
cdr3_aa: CASSKTGTSSGELFF

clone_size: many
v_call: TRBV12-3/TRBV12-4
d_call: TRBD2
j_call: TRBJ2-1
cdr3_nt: TGTGCCAGCAGTTTAATGCCTAGCGGAAACAATGAGCAGTTCTTC
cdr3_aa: CASSLMPSGNNEQFF

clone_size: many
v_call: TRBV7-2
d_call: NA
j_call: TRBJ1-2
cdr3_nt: TGTGCCAGCAGCAAGGGCTATGGCTACACCTTC
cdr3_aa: CASSKGYGYTF

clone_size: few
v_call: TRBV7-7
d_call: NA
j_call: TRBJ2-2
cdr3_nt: TGTGCCAGCAGCTTAGCCCGGGCCGCCGGGGAGCTGTTTTTT
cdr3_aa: CASSLARAAGELFF

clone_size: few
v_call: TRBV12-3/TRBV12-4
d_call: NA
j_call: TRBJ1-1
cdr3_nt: TGTGCCAGCAACCCCCGGGTTGCGGGCACTGAAGCTTTCTTT
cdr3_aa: CASNPRVAGTEAFF

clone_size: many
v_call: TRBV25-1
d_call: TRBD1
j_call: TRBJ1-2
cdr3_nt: TGTGCCAGCAGTCCACTAGGACAGGGACTCCATGGAGGCTACACCTTC
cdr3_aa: CASSPLGQGLHGGYTF

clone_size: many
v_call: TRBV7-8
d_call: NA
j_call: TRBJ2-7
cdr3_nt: TGTGCCAGCAGTTCGGGTGTGGGGGACGAGCAGTACTTC
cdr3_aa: CASSSGVGDEQYF

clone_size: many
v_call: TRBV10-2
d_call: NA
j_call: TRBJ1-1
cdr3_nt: TGCGCCAGCAGCCGGAGCAGGGATGAGACTGAAGCTTTCTTT
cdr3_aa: CASSRSRDETEAFF

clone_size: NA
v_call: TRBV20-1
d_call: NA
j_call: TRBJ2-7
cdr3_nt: TGCAGTGCTAGAGAGCGGACAGAATACGAGCAGTACTTC
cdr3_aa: CSARERTEYEQYF

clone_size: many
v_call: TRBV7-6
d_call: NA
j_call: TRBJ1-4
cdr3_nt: TGTGCCAGCAGCTTATCGGCAGGGGTTGTCGAAAAACTGTTTTTT
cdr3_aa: CASSLSAGVVEKLFF

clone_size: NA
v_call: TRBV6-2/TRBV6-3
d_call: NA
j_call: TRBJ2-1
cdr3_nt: TGTGCCAGCACTTCACCCGGGAATGAGCAGTTCTTC
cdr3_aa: CASTSPGNEQFF

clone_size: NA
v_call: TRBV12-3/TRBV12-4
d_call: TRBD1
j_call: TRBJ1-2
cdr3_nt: TGTGCCAGCAGTTTATGGGGGACAGGGGAGTCGGGCTACACCTTC
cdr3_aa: CASSLWGTGESGYTF

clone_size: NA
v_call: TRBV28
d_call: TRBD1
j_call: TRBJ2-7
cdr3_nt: TGTGCCAGCAGCCAGGGGGACATTAACTACGAGCAGTACTTC
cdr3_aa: CASSQGDINYEQYF

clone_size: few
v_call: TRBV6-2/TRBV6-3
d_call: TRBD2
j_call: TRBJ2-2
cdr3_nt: TGTGCCAGCAGTTTCTACCTGACTAGCGGGAGGGCGAACACCGGGGAGCTGTTTTTT
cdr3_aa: CASSFYLTSGRANTGELFF